This entry concerns a single T cell receptor beta chain. The data originate from a study of early stage breast cancer tumors. V lost 5 bases to trimming and J lost 9 bases; unmatched junction nucleotides: 13. This CDR3 spans 14 amino acids. Germline assignment: CDR1 MDHEN and CDR2 SYDVKM. Data came from immunoSEQ multiplex PCR; TCRdb stores just in-frame clones and leaves some out. The sample lists 50,000 to 65,000 clones; around nine tenths were seen once. V is TRBV28 and J is TRBJ2-7; 7 bases line up with TRBD2. This TCR was sampled from an older person with breast cancer. The sample taken for sequencing was blood. As DNA, the CDR3 is TGTGCCAGCAGTGATGTTTGGGCACCGGGGGGGCAGTACTTC. Translating gives CASSDVWAPGGQYF. The variable domain in full, with the rest retrieved from reference TRBV28 and TRBJ2-7, is DVKVTQSSRYLVKRTGEKVFLECVQDMDHENMFWYRQDPGLGLRLIYFSYDVKMKEKGDIPEGYSVSREKKERFSLILESASTNQTSMYLCASSDVWAPGGQYFGPGTRLTVT.